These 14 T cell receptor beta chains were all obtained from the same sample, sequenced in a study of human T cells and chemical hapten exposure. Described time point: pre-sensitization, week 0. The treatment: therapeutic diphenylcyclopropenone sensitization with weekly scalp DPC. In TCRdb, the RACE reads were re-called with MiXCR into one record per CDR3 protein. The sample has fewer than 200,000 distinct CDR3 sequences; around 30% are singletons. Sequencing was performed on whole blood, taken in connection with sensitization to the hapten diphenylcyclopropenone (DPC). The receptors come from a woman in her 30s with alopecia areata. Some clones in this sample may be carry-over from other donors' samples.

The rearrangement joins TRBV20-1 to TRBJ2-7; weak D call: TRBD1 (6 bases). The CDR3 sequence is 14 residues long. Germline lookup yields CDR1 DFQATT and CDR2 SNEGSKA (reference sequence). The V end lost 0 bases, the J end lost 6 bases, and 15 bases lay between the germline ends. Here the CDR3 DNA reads TGCAGTGCTAGAGATCAGGGGACACTAGGCGAGCAGTACTTC. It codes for CSARDQGTLGEQYF.

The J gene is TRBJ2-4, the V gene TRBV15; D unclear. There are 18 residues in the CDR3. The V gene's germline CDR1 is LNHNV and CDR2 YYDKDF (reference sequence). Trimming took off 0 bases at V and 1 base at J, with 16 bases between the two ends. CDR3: CATSRDFGPTVAKNIQYF. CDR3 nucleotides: TGTGCCACCAGCAGAGATTTCGGCCCGACGGTCGCCAAAAACATTCAGTACTTC.

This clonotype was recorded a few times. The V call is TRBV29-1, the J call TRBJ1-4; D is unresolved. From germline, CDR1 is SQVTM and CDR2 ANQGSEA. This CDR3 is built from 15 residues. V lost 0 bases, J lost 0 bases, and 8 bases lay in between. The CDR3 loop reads CSVEDQIATNEKLFF. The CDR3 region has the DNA TGCAGCGTTGAAGATCAAATCGCAACTAATGAAAAACTGTTTTTT.

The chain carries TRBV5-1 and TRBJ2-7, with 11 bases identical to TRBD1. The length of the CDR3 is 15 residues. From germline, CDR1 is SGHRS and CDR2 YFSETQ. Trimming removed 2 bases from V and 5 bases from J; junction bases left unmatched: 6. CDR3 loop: CASSLGTGGPHEQYF. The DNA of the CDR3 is TGCGCCAGCAGCTTAGGGACAGGGGGTCCCCACGAGCAGTACTTC.

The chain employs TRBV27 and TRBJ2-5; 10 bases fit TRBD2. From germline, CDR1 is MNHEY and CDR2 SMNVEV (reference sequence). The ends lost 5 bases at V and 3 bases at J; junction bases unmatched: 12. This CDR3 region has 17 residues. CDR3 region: CASSISGLAASKETQYF. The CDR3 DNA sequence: TGTGCCAGCAGTATCTCAGGACTAGCGGCAAGCAAAGAGACCCAGTACTTC.

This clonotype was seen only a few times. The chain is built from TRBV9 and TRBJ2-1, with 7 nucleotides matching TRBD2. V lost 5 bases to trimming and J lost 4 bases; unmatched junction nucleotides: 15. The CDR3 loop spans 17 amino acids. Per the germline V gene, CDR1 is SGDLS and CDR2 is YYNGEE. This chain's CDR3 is CASREVGSGGTYNEQFF. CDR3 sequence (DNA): TGTGCCAGCAGAGAAGTAGGTTCCGGGGGGACTTACAATGAGCAGTTCTTC.

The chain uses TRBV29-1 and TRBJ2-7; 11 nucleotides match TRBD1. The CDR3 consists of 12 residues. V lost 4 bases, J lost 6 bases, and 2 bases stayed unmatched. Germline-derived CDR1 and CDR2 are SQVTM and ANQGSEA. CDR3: CSVGTGGAEQYF. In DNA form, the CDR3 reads TGCAGCGTTGGGACAGGGGGCGCCGAGCAGTACTTC.

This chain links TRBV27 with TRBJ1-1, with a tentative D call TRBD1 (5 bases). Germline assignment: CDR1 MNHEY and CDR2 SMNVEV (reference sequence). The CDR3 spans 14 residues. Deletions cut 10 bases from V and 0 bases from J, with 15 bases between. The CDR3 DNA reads TGTGCCACCTCTCGACAGCCAATGAACACTGAAGCTTTCTTT. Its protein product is CATSRQPMNTEAFF.

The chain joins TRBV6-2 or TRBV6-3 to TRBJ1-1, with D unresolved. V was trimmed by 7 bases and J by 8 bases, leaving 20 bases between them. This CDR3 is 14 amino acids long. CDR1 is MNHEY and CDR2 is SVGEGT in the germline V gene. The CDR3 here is CASTARATGGEAFF. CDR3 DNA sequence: TGTGCCAGCACCGCACGAGCGACCGGCGGCGAAGCTTTCTTT.

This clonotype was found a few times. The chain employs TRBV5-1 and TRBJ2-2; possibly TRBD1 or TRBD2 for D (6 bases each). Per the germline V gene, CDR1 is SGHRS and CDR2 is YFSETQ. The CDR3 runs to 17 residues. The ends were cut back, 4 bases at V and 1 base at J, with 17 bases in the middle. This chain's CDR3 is CASSRFSGAQNTGELFF. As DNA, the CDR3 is TGCGCCAGCAGCCGTTTCTCGGGGGCCCAGAACACCGGGGAGCTGTTTTTT. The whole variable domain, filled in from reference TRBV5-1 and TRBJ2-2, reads KAGVTQTPRYLIKTRGQQVTLSCSPISGHRSVSWYQQTPGQGLQFLFEYFSETQRNKGNFPGRFSGRQFSNSRSEMNVSTLELGDSALYLCASSRFSGAQNTGELFFGEGSRLTVL.

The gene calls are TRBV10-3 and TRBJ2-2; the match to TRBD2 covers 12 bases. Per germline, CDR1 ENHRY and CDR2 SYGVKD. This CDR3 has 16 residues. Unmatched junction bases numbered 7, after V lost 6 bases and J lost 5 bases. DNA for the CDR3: TGTGCCATCAGACAGACTAGCGGGAGACCTACCGGGGAGCTGTTTTTT. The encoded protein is CAIRQTSGRPTGELFF.

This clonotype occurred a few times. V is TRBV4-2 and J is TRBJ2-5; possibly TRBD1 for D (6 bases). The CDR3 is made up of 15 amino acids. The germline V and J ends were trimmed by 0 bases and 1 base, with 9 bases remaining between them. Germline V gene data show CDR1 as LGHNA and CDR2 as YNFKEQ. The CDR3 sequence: CASSQEGAVQETQYF. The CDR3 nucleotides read TGTGCCAGCAGCCAAGAGGGGGCAGTCCAAGAGACCCAGTACTTC.

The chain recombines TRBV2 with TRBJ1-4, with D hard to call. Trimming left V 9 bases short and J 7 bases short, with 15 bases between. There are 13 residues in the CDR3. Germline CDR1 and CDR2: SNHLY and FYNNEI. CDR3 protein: CASTKITGEKLFF. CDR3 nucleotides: TGTGCCAGTACCAAAATAACGGGTGAAAAACTGTTTTTT.

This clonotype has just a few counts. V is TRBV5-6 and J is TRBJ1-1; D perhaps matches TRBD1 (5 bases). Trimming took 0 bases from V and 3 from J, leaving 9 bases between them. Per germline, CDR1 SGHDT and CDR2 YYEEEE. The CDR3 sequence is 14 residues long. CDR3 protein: CASSLGGSDTEAFF. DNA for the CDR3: TGTGCCAGCAGCTTGGGGGGGTCGGACACTGAAGCTTTCTTT.